This T cell receptor beta chain was identified during a study of post-analysis software for immune sequencing data. With respect to this clonotype: Its antigen is unidentified.

Prepared TCR beta cDNA libraries contained unique molecular identifiers. T cells, roughly 0.95 to 10 million of them, yielded roughly 470,000 cDNA molecules. TCRdb reprocessed the PCR reads with MiXCR, giving one entry per CDR3 protein. The sample consists of 800,000 to 950,000 distinct CDR3 sequences, roughly half of them appearing once. General study results and limits: Clustering by F measure revealed strong co-clustering among samples prepared together in one batch. Multiple sclerosis was associated with a significant reduction in normalized Chao1 diversity relative to controls.

The sample was blood. The sequence was collected from a girl between 5 and 17 years old with multiple sclerosis.

The CDR3 here is CASKPAGSYEQYF. In DNA, the CDR3 is TGCGCCAGCAAGCCTGCCGGGTCCTACGAGCAGTACTTC. V gene TRBV5-1 combines with J gene TRBJ2-7; D is unclear. The CDR3 totals 13 residues. V lost 6 bases to trimming and J lost 1 base, with 11 bases between them. The germline CDR1 and CDR2 sequences are SGHRS and YFSETQ.